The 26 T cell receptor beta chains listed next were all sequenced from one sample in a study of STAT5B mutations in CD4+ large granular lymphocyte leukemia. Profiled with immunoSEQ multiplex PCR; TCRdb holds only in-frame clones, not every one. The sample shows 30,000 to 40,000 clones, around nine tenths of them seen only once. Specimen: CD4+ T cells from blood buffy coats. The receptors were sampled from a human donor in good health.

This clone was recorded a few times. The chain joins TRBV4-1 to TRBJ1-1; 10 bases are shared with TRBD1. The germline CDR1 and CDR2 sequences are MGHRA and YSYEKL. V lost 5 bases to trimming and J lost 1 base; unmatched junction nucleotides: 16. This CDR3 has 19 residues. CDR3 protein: CASSAPLLGRQGANTEAFF. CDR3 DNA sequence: TGCGCCAGCAGCGCACCCCTCCTTGGGAGACAGGGGGCGAACACTGAAGCTTTCTTT.

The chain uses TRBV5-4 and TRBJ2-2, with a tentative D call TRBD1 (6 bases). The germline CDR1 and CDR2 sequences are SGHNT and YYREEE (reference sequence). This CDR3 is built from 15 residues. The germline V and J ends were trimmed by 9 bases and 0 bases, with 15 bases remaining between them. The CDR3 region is CATAPGTTNTGELFF. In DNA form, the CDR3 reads TGTGCCACTGCCCCCGGGACAACGAACACCGGGGAGCTGTTTTTT.

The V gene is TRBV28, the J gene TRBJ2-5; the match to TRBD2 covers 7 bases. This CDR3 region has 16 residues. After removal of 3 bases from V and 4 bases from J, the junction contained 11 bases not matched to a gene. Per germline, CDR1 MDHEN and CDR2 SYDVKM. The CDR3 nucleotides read TGTGCCAGCAGTTTCCACCGGGACTACTCTGGAGAGACCCAGTACTTC. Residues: CASSFHRDYSGETQYF.

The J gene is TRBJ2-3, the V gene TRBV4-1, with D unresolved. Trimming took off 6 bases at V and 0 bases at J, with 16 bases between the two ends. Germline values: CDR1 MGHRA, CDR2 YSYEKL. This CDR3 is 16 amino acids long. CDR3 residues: CASRGFRGPSTDTQYF. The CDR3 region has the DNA TGCGCCAGCAGGGGGTTTCGCGGCCCTAGCACAGATACGCAGTATTTT.

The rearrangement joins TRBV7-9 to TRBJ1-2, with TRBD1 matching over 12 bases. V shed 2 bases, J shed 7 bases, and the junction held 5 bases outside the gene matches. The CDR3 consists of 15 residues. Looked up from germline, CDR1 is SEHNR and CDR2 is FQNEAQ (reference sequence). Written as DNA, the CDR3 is TGTGCCAGCAGCTTATCCGGGACAGGGGGCCTTGGCTACACCTTC. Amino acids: CASSLSGTGGLGYTF.

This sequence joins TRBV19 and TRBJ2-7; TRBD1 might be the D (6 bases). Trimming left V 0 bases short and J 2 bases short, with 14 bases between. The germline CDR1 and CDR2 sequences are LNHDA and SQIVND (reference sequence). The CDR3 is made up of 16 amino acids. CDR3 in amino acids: CASSIDGVGTTYEQYF. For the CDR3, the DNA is TGTGCCAGTAGTATAGATGGGGTAGGGACAACCTACGAGCAGTACTTC.

The CDR3 coding sequence is TGTGCCAGCAGTCTCGGAACGAACACTGAAGCTTTCTTT. Translation: CASSLGTNTEAFF. The rearrangement links TRBV27 to TRBJ1-1; D not certain. The CDR3 extends over 13 amino acids. The V end lost 5 bases, the J end lost 1 base, and 8 bases lay between the germline ends. Germline lookup yields CDR1 MNHEY and CDR2 SMNVEV (reference sequence).

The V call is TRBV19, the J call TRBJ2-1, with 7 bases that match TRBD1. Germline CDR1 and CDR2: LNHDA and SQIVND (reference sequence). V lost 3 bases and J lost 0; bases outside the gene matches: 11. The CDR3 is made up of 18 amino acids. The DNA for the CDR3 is TGTGCCAGTAGTATCAACCGGGACAGAATTAGCTCCTACAATGAGCAGTTCTTC. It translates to CASSINRDRISSYNEQFF.

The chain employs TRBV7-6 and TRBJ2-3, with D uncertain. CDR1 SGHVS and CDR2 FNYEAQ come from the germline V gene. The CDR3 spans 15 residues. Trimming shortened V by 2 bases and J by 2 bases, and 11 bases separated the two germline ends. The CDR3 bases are TGTGCCAGCAGCTTATCTTCCTATAACACAGATACGCAGTATTTT. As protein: CASSLSSYNTDTQYF.

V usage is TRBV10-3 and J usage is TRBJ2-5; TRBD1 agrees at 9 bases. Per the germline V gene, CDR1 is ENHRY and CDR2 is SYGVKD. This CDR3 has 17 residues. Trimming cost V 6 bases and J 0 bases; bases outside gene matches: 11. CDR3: CAISPGQGMGYQETQYF. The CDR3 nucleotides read TGTGCCATCAGCCCGGGACAGGGAATGGGGTACCAAGAGACCCAGTACTTC.

CDR3 nucleotides: TGTGCCAGCAGCCTGGGACTAGAATACGAGCAGTACTTC. Translation: CASSLGLEYEQYF. The chain links TRBV11-3 to TRBJ2-7; 8 bases are shared with TRBD2. The CDR3 sequence is 13 residues long. V lost 5 bases and J lost 4; bases outside the gene matches: 4. From germline, CDR1 is SGHNT and CDR2 YENEEA.

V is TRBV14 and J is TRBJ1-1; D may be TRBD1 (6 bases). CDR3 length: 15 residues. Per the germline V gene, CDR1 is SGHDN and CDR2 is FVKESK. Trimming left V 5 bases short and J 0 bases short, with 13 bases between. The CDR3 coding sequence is TGTGCCAGCAGCGATAACAGGGCTATGAACACTGAAGCTTTCTTT. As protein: CASSDNRAMNTEAFF.

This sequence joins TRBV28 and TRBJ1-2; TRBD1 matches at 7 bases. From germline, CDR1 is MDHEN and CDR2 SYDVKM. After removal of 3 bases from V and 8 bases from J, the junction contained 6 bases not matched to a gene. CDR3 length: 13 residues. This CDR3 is CASSFSGGLGYTF. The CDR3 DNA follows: TGTGCCAGCAGTTTCTCAGGGGGTTTGGGCTACACCTTC.

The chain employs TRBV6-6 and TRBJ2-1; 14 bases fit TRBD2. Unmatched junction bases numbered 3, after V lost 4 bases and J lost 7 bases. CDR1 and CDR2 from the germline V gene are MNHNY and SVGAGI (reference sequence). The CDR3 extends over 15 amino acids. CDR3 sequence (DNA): TGTGCCAGCAGTTCGGGACTAGCGGGAGTAAATGAGCAGTTCTTC. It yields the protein CASSSGLAGVNEQFF.

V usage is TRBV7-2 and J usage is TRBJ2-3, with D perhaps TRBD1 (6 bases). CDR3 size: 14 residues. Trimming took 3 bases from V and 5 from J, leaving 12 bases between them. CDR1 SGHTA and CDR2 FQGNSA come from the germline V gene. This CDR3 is CASSFGGRGDTQYF. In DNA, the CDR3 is TGTGCCAGCAGCTTTGGGGGCCGGGGAGATACGCAGTATTTT.

The CDR3 bases are TGTGCCAGCAGCCAGCGACTAGCGGGAGTGTACAATGAGCAGTTCTTC. Its protein product is CASSQRLAGVYNEQFF. The chain combines TRBV11-2 with TRBJ2-1; 12 bases line up with TRBD2. Germline CDR1 SGHAT, CDR2 FQNNGV. The CDR3 is 16 residues long. The junction had 6 bases not matched to a gene; V was cut back by 5 bases and J by 4 bases.

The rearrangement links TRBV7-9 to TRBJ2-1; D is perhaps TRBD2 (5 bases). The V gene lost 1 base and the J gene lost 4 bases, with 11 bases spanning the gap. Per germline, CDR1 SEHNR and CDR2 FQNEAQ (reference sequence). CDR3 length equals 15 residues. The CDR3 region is CASSLGSAEYNEQFF. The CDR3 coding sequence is TGTGCCAGCAGCTTAGGTAGCGCGGAATACAATGAGCAGTTCTTC.

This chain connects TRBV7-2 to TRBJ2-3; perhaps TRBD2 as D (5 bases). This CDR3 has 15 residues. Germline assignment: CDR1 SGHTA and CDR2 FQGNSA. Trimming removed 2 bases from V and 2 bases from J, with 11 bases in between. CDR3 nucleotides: TGTGCCAGCAGCTTATCTAGCAGAGCCACAGATACGCAGTATTTT. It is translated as CASSLSSRATDTQYF. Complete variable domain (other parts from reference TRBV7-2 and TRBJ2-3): GAGVSQSPSNKVTEKGKDVELRCDPISGHTALYWYRQSLGQGLEFLIYFQGNSAPDKSGLPSDRFSAERTGGSVSTLTIQRTQQEDSAVYLCASSLSSRATDTQYFGPGTRLTVL.

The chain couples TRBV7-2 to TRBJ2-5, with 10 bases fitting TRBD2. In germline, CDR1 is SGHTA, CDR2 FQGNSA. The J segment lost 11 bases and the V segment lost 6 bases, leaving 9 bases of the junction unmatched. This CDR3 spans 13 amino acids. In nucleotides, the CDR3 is TGTGCCAGCAGTTCCCGACTAGCGGGTGAGCAGTACTTC. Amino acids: CASSSRLAGEQYF.

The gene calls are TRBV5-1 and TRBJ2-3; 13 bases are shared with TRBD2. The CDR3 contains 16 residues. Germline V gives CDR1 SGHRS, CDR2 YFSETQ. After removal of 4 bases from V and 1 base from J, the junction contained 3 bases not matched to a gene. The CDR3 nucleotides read TGCGCCAGCAGCAGGGGGACTAGCGGGGGCACAGATACGCAGTATTTT. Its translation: CASSRGTSGGTDTQYF.

The DNA for the CDR3 is TGCGCCAGCAGCTTGGGGAGGACTAGCGGGAGAACAGATACGCAGTATTTT. This sequence encodes CASSLGRTSGRTDTQYF. This chain joins TRBV5-1 and TRBJ2-3; TRBD2 aligns across 13 bases. The CDR3 extends over 17 amino acids. V lost 0 bases and J lost 3; bases outside the gene matches: 4. CDR1 and CDR2 (germline): SGHRS, YFSETQ. The full variable domain, with the rest looked up from reference TRBV5-1 and TRBJ2-3, is KAGVTQTPRYLIKTRGQQVTLSCSPISGHRSVSWYQQTPGQGLQFLFEYFSETQRNKGNFPGRFSGRQFSNSRSEMNVSTLELGDSALYLCASSLGRTSGRTDTQYFGPGTRLTVL.

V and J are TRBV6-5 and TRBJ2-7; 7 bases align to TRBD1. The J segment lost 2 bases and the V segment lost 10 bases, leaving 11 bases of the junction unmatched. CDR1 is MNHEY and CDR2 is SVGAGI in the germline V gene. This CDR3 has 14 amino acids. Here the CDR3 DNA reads TGTGCCACGATGAGACAGGGCGGTCCCTACGAGCAGTACTTC. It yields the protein CATMRQGGPYEQYF.

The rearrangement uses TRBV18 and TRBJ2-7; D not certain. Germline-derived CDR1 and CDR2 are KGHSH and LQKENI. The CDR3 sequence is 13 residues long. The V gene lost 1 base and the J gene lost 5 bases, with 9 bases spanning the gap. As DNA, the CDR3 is TGTGCCAGCTCACCACGGCAGTCCGACGAGCAGTACTTC. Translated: CASSPRQSDEQYF.

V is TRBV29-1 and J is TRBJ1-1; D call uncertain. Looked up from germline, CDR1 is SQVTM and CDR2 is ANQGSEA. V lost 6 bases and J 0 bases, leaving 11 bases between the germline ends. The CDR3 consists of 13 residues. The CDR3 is CSVAVGLNTEAFF. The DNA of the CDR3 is TGCAGCGTCGCTGTGGGGTTGAACACTGAAGCTTTCTTT.

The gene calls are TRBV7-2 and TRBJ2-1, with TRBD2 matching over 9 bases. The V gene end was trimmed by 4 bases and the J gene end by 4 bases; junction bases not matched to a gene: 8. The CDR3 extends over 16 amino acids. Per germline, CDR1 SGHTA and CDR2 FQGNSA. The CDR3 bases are TGTGCCAGCAGCTACCGAGGGGCGGGAGGGTACAATGAGCAGTTCTTC. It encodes CASSYRGAGGYNEQFF. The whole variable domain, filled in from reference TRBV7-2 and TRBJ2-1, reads GAGVSQSPSNKVTEKGKDVELRCDPISGHTALYWYRQSLGQGLEFLIYFQGNSAPDKSGLPSDRFSAERTGGSVSTLTIQRTQQEDSAVYLCASSYRGAGGYNEQFFGPGTRLTVL.

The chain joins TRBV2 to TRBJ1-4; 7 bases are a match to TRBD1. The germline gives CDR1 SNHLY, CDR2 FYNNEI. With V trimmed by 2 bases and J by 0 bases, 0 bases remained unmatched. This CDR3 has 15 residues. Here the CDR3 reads CASSEQGATNEKLFF. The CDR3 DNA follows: TGTGCCAGCAGTGAACAGGGGGCAACTAATGAAAAACTGTTTTTT.